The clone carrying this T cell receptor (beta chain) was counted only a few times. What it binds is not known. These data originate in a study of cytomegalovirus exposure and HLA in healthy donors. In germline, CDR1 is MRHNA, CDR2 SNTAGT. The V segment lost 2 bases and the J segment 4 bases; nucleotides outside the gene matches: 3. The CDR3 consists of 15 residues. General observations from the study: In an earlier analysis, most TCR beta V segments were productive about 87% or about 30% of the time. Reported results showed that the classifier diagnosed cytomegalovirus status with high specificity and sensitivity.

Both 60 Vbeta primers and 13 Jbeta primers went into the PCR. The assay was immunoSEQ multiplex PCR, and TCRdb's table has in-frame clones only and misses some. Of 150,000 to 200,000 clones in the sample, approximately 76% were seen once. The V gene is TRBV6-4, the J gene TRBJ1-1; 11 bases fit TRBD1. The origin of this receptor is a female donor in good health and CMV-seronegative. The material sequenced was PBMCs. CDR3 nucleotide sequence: TGTGCCAGCAGTGACGGGACAGGGGGTGGCACTGAAGCTTTCTTT. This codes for CASSDGTGGGTEAFF.